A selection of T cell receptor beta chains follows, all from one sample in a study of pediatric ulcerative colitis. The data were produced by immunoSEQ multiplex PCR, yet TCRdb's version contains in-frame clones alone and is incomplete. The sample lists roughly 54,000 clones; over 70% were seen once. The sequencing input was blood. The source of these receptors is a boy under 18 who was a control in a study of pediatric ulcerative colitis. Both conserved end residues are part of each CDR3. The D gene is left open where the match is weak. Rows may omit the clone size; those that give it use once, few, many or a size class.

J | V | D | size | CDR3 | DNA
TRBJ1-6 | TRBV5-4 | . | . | CASSLDVLRSYNSPLHF | TGTGCCAGCAGCTTGGATGTCCTGAGGTCCTATAATTCACCCCTCCACTTT
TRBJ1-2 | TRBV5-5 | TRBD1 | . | CASSPRDRGGNYGYTF | TGTGCCAGCAGCCCCCGGGACAGGGGGGGTAACTATGGCTACACCTTC
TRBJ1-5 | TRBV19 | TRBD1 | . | CASSIKGQGNQPQHF | TGTGCCAGTAGTATAAAGGGACAGGGTAATCAGCCCCAGCATTTT
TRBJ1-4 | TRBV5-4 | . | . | CASSDYRDSREKLFF | TGTGCCAGCAGCGATTATAGGGATTCACGTGAAAAACTGTTTTTT
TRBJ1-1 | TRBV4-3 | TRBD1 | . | CASGQGADTEAFF | TGCGCCAGCGGACAGGGGGCGGACACTGAAGCTTTCTTT
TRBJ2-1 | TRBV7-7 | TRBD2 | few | CASSLGLDSLNEQFF | TGTGCCAGCAGCCTTGGACTAGACTCACTCAATGAGCAGTTCTTC
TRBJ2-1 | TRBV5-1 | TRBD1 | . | CASSLSWTGESYNEQFF | TGCGCCAGCAGCTTGTCTTGGACAGGGGAATCCTACAATGAGCAGTTCTTC
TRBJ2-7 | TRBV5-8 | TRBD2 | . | CASSLGTSGVPHEQYF | TGTGCCAGCAGCTTGGGTACTAGCGGGGTTCCCCACGAGCAGTACTTC
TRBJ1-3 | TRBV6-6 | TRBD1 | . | CASTIGQGSSGNTIYF | TGTGCCAGCACCATTGGACAGGGGAGCTCTGGAAACACCATATATTTT
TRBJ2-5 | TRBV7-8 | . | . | CASTLRQIDPQETQYF | TGTGCCAGCACCTTGCGACAGATCGACCCCCAAGAGACCCAGTACTTC
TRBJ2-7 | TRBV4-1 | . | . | CASSQTPDFSTYEQYF | TGCGCCAGCAGCCAAACCCCCGACTTCTCCACCTACGAGCAGTACTTC
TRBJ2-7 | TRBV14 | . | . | CASSQPGGPYEQYF | TGTGCCAGCAGCCAACCCGGGGGGCCCTACGAGCAGTACTTC
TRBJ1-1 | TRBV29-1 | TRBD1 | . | CSAYRGGPEAFF | TGCAGCGCATACAGGGGGGGCCCTGAAGCTTTCTTT
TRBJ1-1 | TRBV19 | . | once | CASSIVSGSTEAFF | TGTGCCAGTAGTATAGTCTCCGGGAGCACTGAAGCTTTCTTT
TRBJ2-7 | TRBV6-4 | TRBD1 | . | CASRIGTGTGGHYEQYF | TGTGCCAGCAGAATCGGAACCGGGACAGGGGGTCATTACGAGCAGTACTTC
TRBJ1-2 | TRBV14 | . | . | CASSQASGNGYTF | TGTGCCAGCAGCCAGGCGTCAGGGAACGGCTACACCTTC
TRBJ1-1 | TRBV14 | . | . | CASSPQSFKAFF | TGTGCCAGCAGCCCACAGAGTTTTAAAGCTTTCTTT
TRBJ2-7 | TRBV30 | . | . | CAWSVLGYEQYF | TGTGCCTGGAGTGTACTTGGCTACGAGCAGTACTTC
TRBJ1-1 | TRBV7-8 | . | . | CASSLDQGTGTEAFF | TGTGCCAGCAGCTTAGACCAGGGAACGGGCACTGAAGCTTTCTTT
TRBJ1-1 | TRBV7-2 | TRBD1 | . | CASSARDRGPEAFF | TGTGCCAGCAGCGCCCGGGACAGGGGGCCTGAAGCTTTCTTT
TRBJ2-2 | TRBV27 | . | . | CASSFLNTGELFF | TGTGCCAGCAGTTTTTTGAACACCGGGGAGCTGTTTTTT
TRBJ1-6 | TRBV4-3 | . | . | CASSQVPLVRLKASNSPLHF | TGCGCCAGCAGCCAAGTGCCCCTAGTCAGATTGAAGGCGTCAAATTCACCCCTCCACTTT
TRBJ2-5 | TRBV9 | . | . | CASSVGLLETQYF | TGTGCCAGCAGCGTAGGGTTGCTGGAGACCCAGTACTTC
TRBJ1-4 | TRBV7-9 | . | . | CASSLVQADATNEKLFF | TGTGCCAGCAGCTTAGTTCAGGCAGACGCAACTAATGAAAAACTGTTTTTT
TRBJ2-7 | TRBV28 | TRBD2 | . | CASSLGGLAGYEQYF | TGTGCCAGCAGTTTAGGGGGACTAGCGGGCTACGAGCAGTACTTC
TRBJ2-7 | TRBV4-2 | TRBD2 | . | CASSRGLAGAGEQYF | TGTGCCAGCAGCAGGGGACTAGCGGGAGCGGGCGAGCAGTACTTC
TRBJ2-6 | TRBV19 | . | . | CASSSSGRGANVLTF | TGTGCCAGTAGTTCATCAGGGCGGGGGGCCAACGTCCTGACTTTC
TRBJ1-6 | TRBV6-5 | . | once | CASRTATDSPLHF | TGTGCCAGCAGAACTGCAACCGATTCACCCCTCCACTTT
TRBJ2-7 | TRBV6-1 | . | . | CASSSGRDFYEQYF | TGTGCCAGCAGCTCAGGGCGGGACTTCTACGAGCAGTACTTC
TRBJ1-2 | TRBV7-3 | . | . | CASSFGGSYGYTF | TGTGCCAGCAGCTTTGGGGGGAGCTATGGCTACACCTTC
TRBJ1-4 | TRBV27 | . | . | CASRGPGMKLFF | TGTGCCAGCAGGGGCCCTGGGATGAAACTGTTTTTT
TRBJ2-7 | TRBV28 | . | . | CASNKMIYGEQYF | TGTGCCAGCAACAAAATGATCTACGGGGAGCAGTACTTC
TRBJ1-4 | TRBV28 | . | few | CASSFPRFHEKLFF | TGTGCCAGCAGTTTTCCCAGGTTCCATGAAAAACTGTTTTTT